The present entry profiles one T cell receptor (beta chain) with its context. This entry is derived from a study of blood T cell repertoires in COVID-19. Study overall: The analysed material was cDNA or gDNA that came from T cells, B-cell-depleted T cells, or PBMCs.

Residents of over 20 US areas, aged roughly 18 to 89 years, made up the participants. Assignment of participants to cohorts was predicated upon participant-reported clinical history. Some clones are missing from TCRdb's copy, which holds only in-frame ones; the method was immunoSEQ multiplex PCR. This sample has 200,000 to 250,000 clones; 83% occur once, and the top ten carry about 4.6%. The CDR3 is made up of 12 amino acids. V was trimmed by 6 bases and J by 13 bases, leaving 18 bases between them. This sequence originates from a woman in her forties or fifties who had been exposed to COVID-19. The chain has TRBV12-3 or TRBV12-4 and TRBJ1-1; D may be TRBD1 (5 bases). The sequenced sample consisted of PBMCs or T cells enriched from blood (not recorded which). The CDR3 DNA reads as TGTGCCAGCAGCATCGGCGGGGGAAGTGGTTTCTTT. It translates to CASSIGGGSGFF.